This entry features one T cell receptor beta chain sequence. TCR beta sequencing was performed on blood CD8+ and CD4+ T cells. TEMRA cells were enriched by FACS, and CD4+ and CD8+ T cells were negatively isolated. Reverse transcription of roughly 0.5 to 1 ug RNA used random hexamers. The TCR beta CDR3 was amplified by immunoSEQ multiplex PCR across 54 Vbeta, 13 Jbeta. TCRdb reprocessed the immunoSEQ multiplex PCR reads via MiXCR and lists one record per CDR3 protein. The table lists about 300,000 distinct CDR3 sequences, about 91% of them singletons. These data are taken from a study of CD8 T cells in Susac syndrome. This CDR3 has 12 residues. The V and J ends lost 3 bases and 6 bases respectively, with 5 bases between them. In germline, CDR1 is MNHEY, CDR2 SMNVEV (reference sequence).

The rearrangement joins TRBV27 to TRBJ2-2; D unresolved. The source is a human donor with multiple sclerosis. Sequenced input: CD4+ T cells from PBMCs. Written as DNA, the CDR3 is TGTGCCAGCAGTTTCCCCCCCGGGGAGCTGTTTTTT. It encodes CASSFPPGELFF.